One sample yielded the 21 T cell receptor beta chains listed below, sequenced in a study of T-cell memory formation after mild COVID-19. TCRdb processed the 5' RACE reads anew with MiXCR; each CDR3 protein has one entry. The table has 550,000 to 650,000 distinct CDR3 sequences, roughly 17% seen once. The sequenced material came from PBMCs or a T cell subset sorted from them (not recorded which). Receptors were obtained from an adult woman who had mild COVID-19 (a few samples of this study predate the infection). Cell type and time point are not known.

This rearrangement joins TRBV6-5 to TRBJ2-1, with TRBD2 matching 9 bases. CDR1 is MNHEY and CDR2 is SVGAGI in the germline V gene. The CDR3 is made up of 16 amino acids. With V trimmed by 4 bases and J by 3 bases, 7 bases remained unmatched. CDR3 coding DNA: TGTGCCAGCAGTTCACTGACTAGCGGATACTACAATGAGCAGTTCTTC. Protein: CASSSLTSGYYNEQFF.

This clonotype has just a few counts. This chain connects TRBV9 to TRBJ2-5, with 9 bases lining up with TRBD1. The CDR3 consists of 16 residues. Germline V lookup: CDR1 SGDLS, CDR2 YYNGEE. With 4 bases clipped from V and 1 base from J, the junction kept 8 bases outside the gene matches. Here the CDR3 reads CASSTDRGMLQETQYF. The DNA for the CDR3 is TGTGCCAGCAGCACAGACAGGGGGATGCTCCAAGAGACCCAGTACTTC.

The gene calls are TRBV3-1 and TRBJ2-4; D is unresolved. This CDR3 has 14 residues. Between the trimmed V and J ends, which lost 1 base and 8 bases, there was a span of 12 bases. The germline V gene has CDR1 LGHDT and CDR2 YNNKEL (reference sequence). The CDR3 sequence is CASSQAQQRYIQYF. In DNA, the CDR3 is TGTGCCAGCAGCCAAGCCCAACAGAGGTACATTCAGTACTTC.

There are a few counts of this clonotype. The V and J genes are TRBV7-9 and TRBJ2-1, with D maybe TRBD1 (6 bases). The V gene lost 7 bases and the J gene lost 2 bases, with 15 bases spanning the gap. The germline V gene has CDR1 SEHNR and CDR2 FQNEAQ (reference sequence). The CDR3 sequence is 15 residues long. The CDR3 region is CASTPEQGAYNEQFF. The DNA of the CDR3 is TGTGCCAGCACCCCTGAACAGGGAGCCTACAATGAGCAGTTCTTC.

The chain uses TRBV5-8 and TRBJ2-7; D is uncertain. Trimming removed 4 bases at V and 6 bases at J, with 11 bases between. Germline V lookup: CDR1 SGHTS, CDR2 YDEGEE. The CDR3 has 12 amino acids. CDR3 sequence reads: CASSRSPFEQYF. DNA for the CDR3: TGTGCCAGCAGCAGATCACCCTTCGAGCAGTACTTC.

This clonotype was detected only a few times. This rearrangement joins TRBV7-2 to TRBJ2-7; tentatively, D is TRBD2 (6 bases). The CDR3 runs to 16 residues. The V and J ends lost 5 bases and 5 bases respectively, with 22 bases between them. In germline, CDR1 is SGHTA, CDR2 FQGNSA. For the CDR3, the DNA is TGTGCCAGCAGCCAAGGCGGAGGGGTCAGCCCCCACGAGCAGTACTTC. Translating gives CASSQGGGVSPHEQYF.

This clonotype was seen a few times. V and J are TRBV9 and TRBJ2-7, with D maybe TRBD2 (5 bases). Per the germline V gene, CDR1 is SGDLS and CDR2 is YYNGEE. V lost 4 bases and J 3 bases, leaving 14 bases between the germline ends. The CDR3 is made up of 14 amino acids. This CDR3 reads CASSTRGKDYEQYF. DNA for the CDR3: TGTGCCAGCAGCACCCGAGGGAAGGACTACGAGCAGTACTTC. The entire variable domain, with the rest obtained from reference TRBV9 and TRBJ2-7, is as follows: DSGVTQTPKHLITATGQRVTLRCSPRSGDLSVYWYQQSLDQGLQFLIQYYNGEERAKGNILERFSAQQFPDLHSELNLSSLELGDSALYFCASSTRGKDYEQYFGPGTRLTVT.

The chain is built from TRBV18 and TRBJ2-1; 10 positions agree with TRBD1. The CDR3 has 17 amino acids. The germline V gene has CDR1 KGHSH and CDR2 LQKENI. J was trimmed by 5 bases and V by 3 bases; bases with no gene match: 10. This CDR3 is CASSPLGQGGRHNEQFF. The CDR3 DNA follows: TGTGCCAGCTCACCTCTCGGACAGGGGGGAAGGCACAATGAGCAGTTCTTC.

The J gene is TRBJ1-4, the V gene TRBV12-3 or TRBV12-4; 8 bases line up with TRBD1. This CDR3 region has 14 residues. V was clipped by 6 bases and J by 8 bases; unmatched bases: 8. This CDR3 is CASSQQGVEEKLFF. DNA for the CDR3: TGTGCCAGCAGCCAACAGGGGGTTGAGGAAAAACTGTTTTTT.

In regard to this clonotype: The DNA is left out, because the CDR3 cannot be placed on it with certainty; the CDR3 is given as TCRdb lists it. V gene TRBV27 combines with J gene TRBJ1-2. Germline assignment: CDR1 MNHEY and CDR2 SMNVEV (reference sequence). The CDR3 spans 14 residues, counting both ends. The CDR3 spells CASSSSGGTYGYTF.

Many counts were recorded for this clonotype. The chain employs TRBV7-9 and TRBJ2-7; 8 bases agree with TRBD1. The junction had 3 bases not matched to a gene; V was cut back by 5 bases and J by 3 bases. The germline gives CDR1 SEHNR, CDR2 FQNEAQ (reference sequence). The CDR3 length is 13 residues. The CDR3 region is CASSRGQVYEQYF. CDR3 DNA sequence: TGTGCCAGCAGCCGGGGACAGGTCTACGAGCAGTACTTC. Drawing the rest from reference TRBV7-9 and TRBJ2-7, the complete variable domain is DTGVSQNPRHKITKRGQNVTFRCDPISEHNRLYWYRQTLGQGPEFLTYFQNEAQLEKSRLLSDRFSAERPKGSFSTLEIQRTEQGDSAMYLCASSRGQVYEQYFGPGTRLTVT.

CDR3 in amino acids: CASSLPLAGSYNEQFF. The CDR3 DNA is TGTGCCAGCAGCTTACCCCTAGCGGGATCTTACAATGAGCAGTTCTTC. The chain has TRBV7-9 and TRBJ2-1; 9 bases align to TRBD2. The ends lost 2 bases at V and 4 bases at J; junction bases unmatched: 6. From germline, CDR1 is SEHNR and CDR2 FQNEAQ (reference sequence). The CDR3 runs to 16 residues.

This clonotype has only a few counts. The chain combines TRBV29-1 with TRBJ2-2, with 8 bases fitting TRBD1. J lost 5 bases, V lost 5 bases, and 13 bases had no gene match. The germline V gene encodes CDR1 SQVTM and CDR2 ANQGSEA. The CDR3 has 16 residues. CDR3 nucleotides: TGCAGCGTTTCATGGGATGGACAGGGAGTGACCGGGGAGCTGTTTTTT. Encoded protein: CSVSWDGQGVTGELFF.

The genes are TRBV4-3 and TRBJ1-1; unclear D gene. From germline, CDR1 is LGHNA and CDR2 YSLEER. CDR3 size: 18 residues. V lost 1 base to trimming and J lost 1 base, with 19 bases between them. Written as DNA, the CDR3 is TGCGCCAGCAGCCAAGTGACGGGCGATGGGTGGGGGAACACTGAAGCTTTCTTT. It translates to CASSQVTGDGWGNTEAFF.

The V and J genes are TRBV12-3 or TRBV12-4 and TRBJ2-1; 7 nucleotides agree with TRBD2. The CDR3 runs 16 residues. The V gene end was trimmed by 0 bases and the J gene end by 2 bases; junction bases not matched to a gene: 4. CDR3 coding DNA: TGTGCCAGCAGTTTAGCACTAGCGTCCACCTACAATGAGCAGTTCTTC. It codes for CASSLALASTYNEQFF.

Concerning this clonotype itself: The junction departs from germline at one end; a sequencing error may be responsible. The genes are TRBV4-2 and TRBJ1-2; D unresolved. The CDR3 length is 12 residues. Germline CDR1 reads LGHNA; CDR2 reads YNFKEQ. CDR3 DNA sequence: TGTGCCAGCGGGAAGGCAGCCTATGTCTACACCTTC. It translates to CASGKAAYVYTF.

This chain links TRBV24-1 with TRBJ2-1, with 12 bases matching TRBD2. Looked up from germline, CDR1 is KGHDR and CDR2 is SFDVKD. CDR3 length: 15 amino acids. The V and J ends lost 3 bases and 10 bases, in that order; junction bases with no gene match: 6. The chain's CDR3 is CATSDGTSGWREQFF. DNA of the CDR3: TGTGCCACCAGTGATGGGACTAGCGGGTGGCGGGAGCAGTTCTTC.

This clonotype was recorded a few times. CDR3 DNA sequence: TGTGCCAGCAGTCGACGGATTAATTCACCCCTCCACTTT. Residues: CASSRRINSPLHF. The V gene is TRBV12-3 or TRBV12-4, the J gene TRBJ1-6; the D is unclear. The length of the CDR3 is 13 residues. V lost 5 bases and J 6 bases, leaving 8 bases between the germline ends.

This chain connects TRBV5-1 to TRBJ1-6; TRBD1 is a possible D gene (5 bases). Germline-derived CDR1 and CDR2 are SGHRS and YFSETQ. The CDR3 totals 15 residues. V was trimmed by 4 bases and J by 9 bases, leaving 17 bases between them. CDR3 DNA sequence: TGCGCCAGCAGCGGAACGGGGACCCAGGGTTCACCCCTCCACTTT. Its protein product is CASSGTGTQGSPLHF.

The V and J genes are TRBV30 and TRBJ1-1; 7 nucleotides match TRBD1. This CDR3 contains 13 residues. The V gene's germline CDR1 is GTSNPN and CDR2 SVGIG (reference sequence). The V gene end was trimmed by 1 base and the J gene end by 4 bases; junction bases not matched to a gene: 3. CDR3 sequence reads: CAWSATGFTEAFF. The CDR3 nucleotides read TGTGCCTGGAGTGCGACAGGGTTCACTGAAGCTTTCTTT.

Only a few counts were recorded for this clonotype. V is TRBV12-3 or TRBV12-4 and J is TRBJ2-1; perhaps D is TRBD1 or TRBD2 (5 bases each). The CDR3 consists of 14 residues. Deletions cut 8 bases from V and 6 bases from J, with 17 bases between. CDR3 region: CASGNWGPSNEQFF. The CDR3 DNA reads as TGTGCCAGCGGAAACTGGGGACCATCCAATGAGCAGTTCTTC.